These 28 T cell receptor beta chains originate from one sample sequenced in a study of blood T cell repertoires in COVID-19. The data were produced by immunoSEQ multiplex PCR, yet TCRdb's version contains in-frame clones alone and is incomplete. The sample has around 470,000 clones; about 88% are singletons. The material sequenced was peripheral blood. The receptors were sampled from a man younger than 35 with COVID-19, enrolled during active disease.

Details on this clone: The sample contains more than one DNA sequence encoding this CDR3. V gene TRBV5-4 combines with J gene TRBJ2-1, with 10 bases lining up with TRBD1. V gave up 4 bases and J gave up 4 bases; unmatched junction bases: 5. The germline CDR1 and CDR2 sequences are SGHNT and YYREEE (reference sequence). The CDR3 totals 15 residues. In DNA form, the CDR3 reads TGTGCCAGCAGCCCGGGACAGGGGTCTTACAATGAGCAGTTCTTC. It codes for CASSPGQGSYNEQFF.

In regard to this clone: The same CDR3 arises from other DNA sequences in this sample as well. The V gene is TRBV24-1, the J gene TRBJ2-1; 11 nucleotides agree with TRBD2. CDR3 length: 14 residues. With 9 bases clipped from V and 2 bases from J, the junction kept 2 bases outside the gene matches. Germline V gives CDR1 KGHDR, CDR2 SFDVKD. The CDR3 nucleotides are TGTGCCACCGGACTAGCGGGTGCCTACAATGAGCAGTTCTTC. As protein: CATGLAGAYNEQFF.

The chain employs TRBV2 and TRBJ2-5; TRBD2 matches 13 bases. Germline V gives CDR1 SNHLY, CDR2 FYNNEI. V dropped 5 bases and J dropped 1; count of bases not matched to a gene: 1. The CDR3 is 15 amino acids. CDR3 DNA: TGTGCCAGCAGTAGGACTAGCGGGGGCCAAGAGACCCAGTACTTC. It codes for CASSRTSGGQETQYF.

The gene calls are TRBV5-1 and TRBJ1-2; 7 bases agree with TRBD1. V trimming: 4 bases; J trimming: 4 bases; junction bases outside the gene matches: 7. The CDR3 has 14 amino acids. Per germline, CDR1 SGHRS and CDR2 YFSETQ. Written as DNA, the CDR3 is TGCGCCAGCAGCAATGCGGGGACAGCCTATGGCTACACCTTC. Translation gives CASSNAGTAYGYTF. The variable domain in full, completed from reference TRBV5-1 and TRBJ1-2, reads KAGVTQTPRYLIKTRGQQVTLSCSPISGHRSVSWYQQTPGQGLQFLFEYFSETQRNKGNFPGRFSGRQFSNSRSEMNVSTLELGDSALYLCASSNAGTAYGYTFGSGTRLTVV.

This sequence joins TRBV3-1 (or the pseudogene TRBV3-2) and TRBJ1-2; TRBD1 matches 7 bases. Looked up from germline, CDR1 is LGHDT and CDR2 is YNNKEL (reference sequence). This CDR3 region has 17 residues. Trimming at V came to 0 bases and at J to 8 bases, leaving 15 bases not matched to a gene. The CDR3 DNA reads TGTGCCAGCAGCCAAGATGCGGGACAGATTAACTATGGCGGCTACACCTTC. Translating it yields CASSQDAGQINYGGYTF.

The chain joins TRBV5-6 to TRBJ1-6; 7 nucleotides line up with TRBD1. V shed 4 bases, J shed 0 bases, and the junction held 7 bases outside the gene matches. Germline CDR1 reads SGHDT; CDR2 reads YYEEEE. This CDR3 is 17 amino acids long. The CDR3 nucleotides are TGTGCCAGCAGCCTATACAGGGGCAGCTCCTATAATTCACCCCTCCACTTT. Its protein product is CASSLYRGSSYNSPLHF. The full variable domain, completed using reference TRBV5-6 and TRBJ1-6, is DAGVTQSPTHLIKTRGQQVTLRCSPKSGHDTVSWYQQALGQGPQFIFQYYEEEERQRGNFPDRFSGHQFPNYSSELNVNALLLGDSALYLCASSLYRGSSYNSPLHFGNGTRLTVT.

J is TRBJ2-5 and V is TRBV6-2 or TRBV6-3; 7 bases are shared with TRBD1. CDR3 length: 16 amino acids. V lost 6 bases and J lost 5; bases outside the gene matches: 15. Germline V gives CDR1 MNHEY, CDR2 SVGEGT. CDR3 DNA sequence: TGTGCCAGCAGCCCCCGGACAGGAAGGGGTTGGGAGACCCAGTACTTC. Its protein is CASSPRTGRGWETQYF.

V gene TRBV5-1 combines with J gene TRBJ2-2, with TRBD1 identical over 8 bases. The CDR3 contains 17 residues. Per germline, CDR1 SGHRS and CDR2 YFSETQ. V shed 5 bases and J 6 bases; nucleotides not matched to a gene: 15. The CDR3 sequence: CASSGGQGNIGAGELFF. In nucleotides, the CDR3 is TGCGCCAGCAGTGGAGGACAGGGTAACATTGGTGCCGGGGAGCTGTTTTTT.

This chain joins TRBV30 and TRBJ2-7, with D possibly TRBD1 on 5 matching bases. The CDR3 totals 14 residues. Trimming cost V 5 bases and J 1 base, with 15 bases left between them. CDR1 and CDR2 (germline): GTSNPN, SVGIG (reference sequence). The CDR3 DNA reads TGTGCCTGGGGCCCTGTTGGGGCTTCCTACGAGCAGTACTTC. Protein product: CAWGPVGASYEQYF.

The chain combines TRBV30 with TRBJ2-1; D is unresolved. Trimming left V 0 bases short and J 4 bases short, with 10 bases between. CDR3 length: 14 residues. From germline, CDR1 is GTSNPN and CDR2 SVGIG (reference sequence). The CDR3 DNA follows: TGTGCCTGGAGTGTGATGTCGACATACAATGAGCAGTTCTTC. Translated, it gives CAWSVMSTYNEQFF.

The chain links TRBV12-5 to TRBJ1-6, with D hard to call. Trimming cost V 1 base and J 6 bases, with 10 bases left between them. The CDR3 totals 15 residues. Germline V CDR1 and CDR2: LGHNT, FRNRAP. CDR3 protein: CASGLAYSINSPLHF. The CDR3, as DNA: TGTGCTAGTGGTTTGGCGTACAGTATTAATTCACCCCTCCACTTT.

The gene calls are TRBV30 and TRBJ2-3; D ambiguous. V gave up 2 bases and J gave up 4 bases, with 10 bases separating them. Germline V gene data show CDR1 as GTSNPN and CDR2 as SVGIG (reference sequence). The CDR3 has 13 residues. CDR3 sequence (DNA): TGTGCCTGGAGTCTTACCAGCGCAGATACGCAGTATTTT. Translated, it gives CAWSLTSADTQYF.

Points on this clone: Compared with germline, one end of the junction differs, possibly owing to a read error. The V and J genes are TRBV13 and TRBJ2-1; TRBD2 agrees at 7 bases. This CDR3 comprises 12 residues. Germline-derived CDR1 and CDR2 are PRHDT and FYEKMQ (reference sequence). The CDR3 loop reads CASSVGRENKFF. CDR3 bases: TGTGCCAGCAGCGTAGGGCGGGAGAATAAATTCTTC.

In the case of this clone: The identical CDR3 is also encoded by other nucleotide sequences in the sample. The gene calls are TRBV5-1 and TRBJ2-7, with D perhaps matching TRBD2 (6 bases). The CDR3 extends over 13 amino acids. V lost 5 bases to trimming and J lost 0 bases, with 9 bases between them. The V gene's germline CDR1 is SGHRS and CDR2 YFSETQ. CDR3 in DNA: TGCGCCAGCAGTGGGGGGAGCTCCTACGAGCAGTACTTC. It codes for CASSGGSSYEQYF.

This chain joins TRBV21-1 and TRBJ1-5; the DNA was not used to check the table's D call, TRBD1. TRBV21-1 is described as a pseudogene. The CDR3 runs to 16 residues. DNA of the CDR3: TGTGCCAGCAGCAAACCCCGGGACAGGCGAATGCAGCCCCAGCATTTT. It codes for CASSKPRDRRMQPQHF.

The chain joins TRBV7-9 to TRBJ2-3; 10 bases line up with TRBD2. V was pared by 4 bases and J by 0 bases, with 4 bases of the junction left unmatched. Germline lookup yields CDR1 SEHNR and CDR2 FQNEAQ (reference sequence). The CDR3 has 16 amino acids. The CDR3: CASSSGLAESTDTQYF. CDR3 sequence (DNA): TGTGCCAGCAGCTCCGGACTAGCGGAGAGCACAGATACGCAGTATTTT.

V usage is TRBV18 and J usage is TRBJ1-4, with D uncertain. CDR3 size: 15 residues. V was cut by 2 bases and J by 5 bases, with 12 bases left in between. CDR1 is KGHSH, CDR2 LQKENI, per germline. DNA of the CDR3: TGTGCCAGCTCACCAAATGTTCGGGGAAATGAAAAACTGTTTTTT. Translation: CASSPNVRGNEKLFF.

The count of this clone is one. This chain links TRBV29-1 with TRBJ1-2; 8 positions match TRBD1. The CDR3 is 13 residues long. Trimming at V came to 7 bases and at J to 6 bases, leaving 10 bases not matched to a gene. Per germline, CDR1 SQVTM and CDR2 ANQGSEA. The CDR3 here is CSARGQAENGYTF. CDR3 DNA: TGCAGCGCTCGGGGACAGGCGGAGAATGGCTACACCTTC. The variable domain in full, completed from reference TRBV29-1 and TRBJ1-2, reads SAVISQKPSRDICQRGTSLTIQCQVDSQVTMMFWYRQQPGQSLTLIATANQGSEATYESGFVIDKFPISRPNLTFSTLTVSNMSPEDSSIYLCSARGQAENGYTFGSGTRLTVV.

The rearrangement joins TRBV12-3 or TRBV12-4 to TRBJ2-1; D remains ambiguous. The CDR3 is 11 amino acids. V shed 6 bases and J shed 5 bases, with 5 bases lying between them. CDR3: CASRRHNEQFF. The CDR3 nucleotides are TGTGCCAGCAGGCGTCACAATGAGCAGTTCTTC.

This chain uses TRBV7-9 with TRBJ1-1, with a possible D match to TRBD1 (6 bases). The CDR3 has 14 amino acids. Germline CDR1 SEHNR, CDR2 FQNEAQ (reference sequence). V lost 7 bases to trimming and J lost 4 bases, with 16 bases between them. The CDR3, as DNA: TGTGCCAGCACCGCAACAGGGATGAGCACTGAAGCTTTCTTT. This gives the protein CASTATGMSTEAFF.

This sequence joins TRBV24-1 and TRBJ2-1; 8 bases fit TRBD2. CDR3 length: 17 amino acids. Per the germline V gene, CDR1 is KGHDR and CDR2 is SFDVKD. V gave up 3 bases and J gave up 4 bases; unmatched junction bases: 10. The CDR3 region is CATSDLYRSGGYNEQFF. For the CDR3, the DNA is TGTGCCACCAGTGATCTCTACCGAAGCGGGGGATACAATGAGCAGTTCTTC.

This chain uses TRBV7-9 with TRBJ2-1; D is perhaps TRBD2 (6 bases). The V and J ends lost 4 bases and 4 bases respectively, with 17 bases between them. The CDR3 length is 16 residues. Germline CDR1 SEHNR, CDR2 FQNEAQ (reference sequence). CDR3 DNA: TGTGCCAGCAGCTGGGCGCGACTAGGGGTATACAATGAGCAGTTCTTC. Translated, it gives CASSWARLGVYNEQFF.

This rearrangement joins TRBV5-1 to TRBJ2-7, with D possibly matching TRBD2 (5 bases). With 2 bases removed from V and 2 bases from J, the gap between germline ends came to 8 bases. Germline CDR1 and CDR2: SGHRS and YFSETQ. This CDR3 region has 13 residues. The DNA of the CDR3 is TGCGCCAGCAGCTTTGAGGGCCCCTACGAGCAGTACTTC. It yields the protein CASSFEGPYEQYF.

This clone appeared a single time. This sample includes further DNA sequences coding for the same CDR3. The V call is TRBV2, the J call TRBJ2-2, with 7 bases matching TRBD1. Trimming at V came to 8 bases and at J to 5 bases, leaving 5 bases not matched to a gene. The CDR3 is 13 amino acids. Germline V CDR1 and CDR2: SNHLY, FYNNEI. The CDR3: CASSRQGTGELFF. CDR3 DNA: TGTGCCAGCTCCAGACAGGGTACCGGGGAGCTGTTTTTT.

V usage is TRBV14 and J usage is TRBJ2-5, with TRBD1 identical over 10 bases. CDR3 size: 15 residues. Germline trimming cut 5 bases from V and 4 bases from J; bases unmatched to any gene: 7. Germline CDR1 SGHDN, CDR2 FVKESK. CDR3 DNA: TGTGCCAGCAGCATAGAGACAGGGGGCGGAGAGACCCAGTACTTC. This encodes CASSIETGGGETQYF.

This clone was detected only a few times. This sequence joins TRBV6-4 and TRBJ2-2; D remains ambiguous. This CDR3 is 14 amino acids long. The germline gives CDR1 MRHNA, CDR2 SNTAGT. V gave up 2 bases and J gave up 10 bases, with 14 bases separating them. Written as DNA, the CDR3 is TGTGCCAGCAGTGACACCCTCACACGAACGGAGCTGTTTTTT. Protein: CASSDTLTRTELFF.

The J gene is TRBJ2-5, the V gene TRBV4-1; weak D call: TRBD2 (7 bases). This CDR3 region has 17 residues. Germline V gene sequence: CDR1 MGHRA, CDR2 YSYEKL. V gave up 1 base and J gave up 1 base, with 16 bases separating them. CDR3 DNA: TGCGCCAGCAGCCAAGGACGACGGGGGGCCCTCCAAGAGACCCAGTACTTC. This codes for CASSQGRRGALQETQYF.

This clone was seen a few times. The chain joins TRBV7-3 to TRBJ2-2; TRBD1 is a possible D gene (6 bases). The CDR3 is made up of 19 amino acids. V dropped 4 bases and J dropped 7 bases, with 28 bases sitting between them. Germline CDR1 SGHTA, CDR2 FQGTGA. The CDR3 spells CASSSSGTPQGIAGGELFF. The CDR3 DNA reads TGTGCCAGCAGCTCCTCCGGGACACCGCAAGGAATAGCTGGCGGGGAGCTGTTTTTT.